This record concerns one T cell receptor beta chain sequence. Antigen: not known. Negative magnetic separation was used for the enrichment of total CD8+ T cells. It was from duplicate vials of around 140,000 sorted CD8+ T cells per subset that RNA came. The CDR3 has 16 residues. Looked up from germline, CDR1 is SEHNR and CDR2 is FQNEAQ (reference sequence). By UMI-labeled 5' RACE, the TCR beta libraries were made. As originally analysed: The number of functional CDR3 beta clonotypes in each TCR beta library ranged from about 2,800 to 18,000. TCRdb reprocessed the 5' RACE reads, with one entry per CDR3 protein and no DNA. Clone size and V and J calls follow TCRdb, not the original study. This table holds about 7,000 distinct CDR3 sequences. The sample comes from a study of human CD8 memory T cell subsets. Study-level findings and limits: Compared with precursor exhausted T cells, stem-like memory T cells were suggested by Chao1 estimates to be more diverse.

Sample: CD8+ stem-like memory T cells (TSCM and TCM) sorted from PBMCs. Subset reported: stem-like memory CD8 T cells (TSTEM), CCR7+ PD-1- TIGIT-. The chain employs TRBV7-9 and TRBJ2-7; TCRdb outputs TRBD1, but without DNA this stays unchecked. This TCR came from a human donor in good health. The CDR3 sequence is CASSSLPGQGTYEQYF.